The T cell receptor (beta chain) under discussion was sequenced for a study of blood T cell repertoires in COVID-19. The wider study: Sources were T cells, B-cell-depleted T cells, or PBMCs; the material itself was cDNA or gDNA.

V lost 6 bases and J lost 0; bases outside the gene matches: 5. This CDR3 has 15 amino acids. Germline CDR1 and CDR2: LNHDA and SQIVND (reference sequence). Libraries were prepared by immunoSEQ multiplex PCR; TCRdb keeps only in-frame clonotypes and omits some of them. The sample records over 150,000 clones, over 80% being singletons. Material for sequencing was peripheral blood. The chain employs TRBV19 and TRBJ2-7; 10 positions agree with TRBD2. This TCR derives from a woman in her 40s with COVID-19, enrolled during active disease. The CDR3 region is CASRRLAGTSYEQYF. The CDR3, as DNA: TGTGCCAGTAGGAGACTAGCGGGTACCTCCTACGAGCAGTACTTC. The whole variable domain, remainder taken from reference TRBV19 and TRBJ2-7, is DGGITQSPKYLFRKEGQNVTLSCEQNLNHDAMYWYRQDPGQGLRLIYYSQIVNDFQKGDIAEGYSVSREKKESFPLTVTSAQKNPTAFYLCASRRLAGTSYEQYFGPGTRLTVT.